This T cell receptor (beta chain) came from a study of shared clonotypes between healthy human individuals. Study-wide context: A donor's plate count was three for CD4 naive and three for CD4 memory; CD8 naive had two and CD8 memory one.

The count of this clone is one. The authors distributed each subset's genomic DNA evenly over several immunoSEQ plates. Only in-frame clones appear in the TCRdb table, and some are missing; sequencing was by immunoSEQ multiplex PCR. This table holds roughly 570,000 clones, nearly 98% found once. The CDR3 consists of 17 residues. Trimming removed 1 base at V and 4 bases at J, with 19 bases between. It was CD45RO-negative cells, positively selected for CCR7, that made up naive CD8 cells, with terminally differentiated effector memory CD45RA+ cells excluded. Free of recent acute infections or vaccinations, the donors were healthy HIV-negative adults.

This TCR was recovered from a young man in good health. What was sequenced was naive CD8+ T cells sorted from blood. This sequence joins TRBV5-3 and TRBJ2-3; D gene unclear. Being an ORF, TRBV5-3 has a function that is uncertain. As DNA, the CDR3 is TGTGCCAGAAGCTTGCCGCCCCGGGCCCCACCCTCAGATACGCAGTATTTT. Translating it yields CARSLPPRAPPSDTQYF.